This T cell receptor (beta chain) emerged from a study of OX40 agonist ivuxolimab in advanced cancers. Background on the study: Treatment of patients was with ivuxolimab, an agonistic anti-OX40 (CD134) antibody. Whole-study results and caveats: Both blood CD4+ and CD8+ T cells showed clonal growth by week 6 at 0.1 to 3.0 mg/kg.

Libraries were prepared by immunoSEQ multiplex PCR; TCRdb keeps only in-frame clonotypes and omits some of them. Of 74,000 or so clones detected, 90% appear once; the ten largest clones hold about 1.7%. In regard to this clone: The antigen remains unidentified.

The junction had 4 bases not matched to a gene; V was cut back by 1 base and J by 2 bases. The CDR3 extends over 15 amino acids. The germline gives CDR1 MNHEY, CDR2 SVGAGI. This TCR was recovered from an adult with an advanced solid tumor such as melanoma, head and neck, liver or kidney cancer. The chain has TRBV6-5 and TRBJ2-5; the match to TRBD1 covers 7 bases. The material sequenced was CD4+ or CD8+ T cells sorted from blood, taken in a trial of the OX40 agonist ivuxolimab. The CDR3 protein is CASSYYGTEQETQYF. CDR3 bases: TGTGCCAGCAGTTACTACGGGACAGAACAAGAGACCCAGTACTTC.